This entry features one T cell receptor beta chain sequence. This sample is part of a study of T-cell reconstitution after alpha-beta-depleted transplantation in children. Preparation of the TCRbeta library involved a method that used unique molecular identifiers. Each CDR3 protein gets one entry after TCRdb re-called the PCR reads with MiXCR. This table holds roughly 500,000 distinct CDR3 sequences, over 25% found once. Germline CDR1 KGHSH, CDR2 LQKENI. Between the trimmed V and J ends, which lost 0 bases and 3 bases, there was a span of 18 bases. The CDR3 covers 17 residues. The clonotype was recovered from a human donor who donated a stem cell graft to a child with aplastic anemia. The chain has TRBV18 and TRBJ2-7; D perhaps matches TRBD1 (6 bases). Sample: PBMCs from the stem cell graft donor, taken from the stem cell graft. CDR3 bases: TGTGCCAGCTCACCACCGACAGGTGGGGGAGCAGGCTACGAGCAGTACTTC. It specifies CASSPPTGGGAGYEQYF.